Shown below are 10 T cell receptor beta chains from a single sample sequenced in a study of cytomegalovirus exposure and HLA in healthy donors. Primers: 60 Vbeta forward and 13 Jbeta reverse. Profiling relied on immunoSEQ multiplex PCR, and the TCRdb table lists in-frame clones only, not all of them. Of under 70,000 clones detected, about 65% appear once; the ten largest clones hold approximately 2%. Sequencing used PBMCs. These receptors were taken from a woman under 40 in good health and CMV-seronegative.

A few counts support this clone. The chain employs TRBV10-3 and TRBJ1-2; a possible D gene is TRBD1 (6 bases). Trimming left V 10 bases short and J 9 bases short, with 15 bases between. The CDR3 consists of 11 residues. Germline CDR1 ENHRY, CDR2 SYGVKD. DNA of the CDR3: TGTGCCAGCAGCCAGGGACAAAGCTACACCTTC. Its translation: CASSQGQSYTF.

The chain uses TRBV11-2 and TRBJ1-1; D not resolved. CDR1 is SGHAT and CDR2 is FQNNGV in the germline V gene. CDR3 length: 11 amino acids. Between the trimmed V and J ends, which lost 5 bases and 6 bases, there was a span of 7 bases. CDR3 in amino acids: CASSTTPEAFF. In nucleotides, the CDR3 is TGTGCCAGCAGCACGACACCTGAAGCTTTCTTT.

The chain links TRBV6-6 to TRBJ2-3; 7 positions agree with TRBD2. The V and J ends lost 5 bases and 9 bases, in that order; junction bases with no gene match: 11. Germline V lookup: CDR1 MNHNY, CDR2 SVGAGI (reference sequence). The CDR3 has 14 residues. The CDR3 here is CASSPRTSSTTQYF. The CDR3 coding sequence is TGTGCCAGCAGTCCTCGGACTAGTTCCACGACGCAGTATTTT.

On this clone: One junction end disagrees with the germline gene, perhaps due to a read error. For the CDR3, the DNA is TGTGCCAGCAGTGACCCAATAGCGGGGGCCACAGATACGCAGTATTTT. Translation: CASSDPIAGATDTQYF. This chain links TRBV10-3 with TRBJ2-3, with 9 bases aligning to TRBD2. The CDR3 is made up of 16 amino acids. Germline V gene lookup returns CDR1 ENHRY and CDR2 SYGVKD.

The chain couples TRBV4-1 to TRBJ1-1; 7 bases are shared with TRBD1. Germline CDR1 MGHRA, CDR2 YSYEKL. V dropped 1 base and J dropped 10; count of bases not matched to a gene: 6. CDR3 length: 13 residues. This chain's CDR3 is CASSQVRQGLAFF. In DNA form, the CDR3 reads TGCGCCAGCAGCCAAGTGAGACAGGGCTTAGCTTTCTTT.

J is TRBJ1-1 and V is TRBV7-3, with D maybe TRBD1 (5 bases). The CDR3 extends over 16 amino acids. Germline assignment: CDR1 SGHTA and CDR2 FQGTGA. Trimming removed 5 bases from V and 2 bases from J, with 18 bases in between. The CDR3 DNA sequence: TGTGCCAGCAGCCCCCTGGGCAGGGCGGTAAACACTGAAGCTTTCTTT. This encodes CASSPLGRAVNTEAFF.

This clone came up a few times. The junction and the germline gene differ at one end; a read error may be behind it. V usage is TRBV7-9 and J usage is TRBJ1-2; 8 nucleotides align to TRBD1. Germline V CDR1 and CDR2: SEHNR, FQNEAQ (reference sequence). The CDR3 spans 15 residues. In DNA form, the CDR3 reads TGCGCCAGCAGCCCCGGGACAGGAAACGCTTATGGCTACACCTTC. Translating gives CASSPGTGNAYGYTF.

The chain is built from TRBV29-1 and TRBJ2-5; the D gene is possibly TRBD1 (5 bases). The CDR3 length is 13 residues. The V end lost 6 bases, the J end lost 5 bases, and 16 bases lay between the germline ends. Germline assignment: CDR1 SQVTM and CDR2 ANQGSEA. CDR3 sequence: CSVGIQGWETQYF. The CDR3 DNA reads as TGCAGCGTGGGGATCCAGGGTTGGGAGACCCAGTACTTC. Filled out from reference TRBV29-1 and TRBJ2-5, the complete variable domain reads SAVISQKPSRDICQRGTSLTIQCQVDSQVTMMFWYRQQPGQSLTLIATANQGSEATYESGFVIDKFPISRPNLTFSTLTVSNMSPEDSSIYLCSVGIQGWETQYFGPGTRLLVL.

The J gene is TRBJ1-3, the V gene TRBV18; D is possibly TRBD1 (5 bases). Looked up from germline, CDR1 is KGHSH and CDR2 is LQKENI. V gave up 2 bases and J gave up 1 base, with 15 bases separating them. The CDR3 consists of 17 residues. The CDR3 protein is CASSPFPAGRSGNTIYF. Written as DNA, the CDR3 is TGTGCCAGCTCACCATTTCCGGCAGGGAGGTCTGGAAACACCATATATTTT.

V usage is TRBV5-1 and J usage is TRBJ2-5; TRBD1 matches 9 bases. The J call may be faulty, since TRBJ2-7 better matches the DNA end. Germline V CDR1 and CDR2: SGHRS, YFSETQ. The CDR3 sequence is 12 residues long. The CDR3, as DNA: TGCGCCAGTCGCGGACAGGGGTACGAGCAGTACTTC. Amino acids: CASRGQGYEQYF.